Below, 17 T cell receptor beta chains from the same sample are listed, as sequenced in a study of identical twins. TCRdb reanalysed the 5' RACE reads using MiXCR and keeps one entry per CDR3 protein. Here the sample spans 450,000 or so distinct CDR3 sequences, around 14% being singletons. The same data also contributed to another study, on yellow fever vaccine responses in identical twins.

Sequencing was done on a sample of CD4+ T cells sorted from blood. These receptors came from a young woman in good health.

The J gene is TRBJ2-6, the V gene TRBV5-1, with a tentative D call TRBD2 (6 bases). The germline V gene encodes CDR1 SGHRS and CDR2 YFSETQ. This CDR3 region has 19 residues. The V end lost 3 bases, the J end lost 1 base, and 20 bases lay between the germline ends. CDR3 DNA sequence: TGCGCCAGCAGCTCTAAGGGACTGTCGGCCCTATCTGGGGCCAACGTCCTGACTTTC. As protein: CASSSKGLSALSGANVLTF.

This clonotype was detected a few times. This chain links TRBV12-3 or TRBV12-4 with TRBJ1-6; D gene uncertain. This CDR3 region has 13 residues. V shed 4 bases and J shed 7 bases, with 8 bases lying between them. As DNA, the CDR3 is TGTGCCAGCAGTTATCATGGAAATTCACCCCTCCACTTT. This encodes CASSYHGNSPLHF.

The sample holds a few counts of this clonotype. This chain links TRBV6-1 with TRBJ2-3, with 7 bases that match TRBD1. Trimming cost V 4 bases and J 0 bases; bases outside gene matches: 7. This CDR3 is 16 amino acids long. Germline lookup yields CDR1 MNHNS and CDR2 SASEGT. In DNA, the CDR3 is TGTGCCAGCAGTGGAGCAGGGGGTCGAAGCACAGATACGCAGTATTTT. It is translated as CASSGAGGRSTDTQYF.

This clonotype was recorded at least ten times. This chain links TRBV6-1 with TRBJ2-1; 10 bases line up with TRBD2. The CDR3 sequence is 14 residues long. V lost 6 bases to trimming and J lost 4 bases; unmatched junction nucleotides: 3. The germline V gene has CDR1 MNHNS and CDR2 SASEGT. The DNA for the CDR3 is TGTGCCAGCAGCCTGACTAGCGGGTACAATGAGCAGTTCTTC. The encoded protein is CASSLTSGYNEQFF.

The chain links TRBV6-5 to TRBJ2-7; D is unresolved. V lost 1 base and J 0 bases, leaving 10 bases between the germline ends. Germline V gives CDR1 MNHEY, CDR2 SVGAGI. The CDR3 has 15 amino acids. CDR3: CASSYFGSSSYEQYF. CDR3 bases: TGTGCCAGCAGTTACTTCGGCAGCTCCTCCTACGAGCAGTACTTC.

Remarks on this clonotype: This could be a read error, since a much larger clone is one nucleotide away. CDR3 in DNA: TGTGCCAGCAGTTTAGGACAGCGGGTAAAGCCCCAGCATTTT. It codes for CASSLGQRVKPQHF. The chain has TRBV12-3 or TRBV12-4 and TRBJ1-5, with TRBD1 as a possible D gene (5 bases). Trimming took off 1 base at V and 8 bases at J, with 12 bases between the two ends. The CDR3 totals 14 residues.

The chain combines TRBV29-1 with TRBJ2-1; 12 nucleotides agree with TRBD2. Germline lookup yields CDR1 SQVTM and CDR2 ANQGSEA. The CDR3 sequence is 16 residues long. The junction had 7 bases not matched to a gene; V was cut back by 7 bases and J by 0 bases. The CDR3: CSATGTSGLSYNEQFF. The CDR3 nucleotides read TGCAGCGCTACCGGGACTAGCGGGCTCTCCTACAATGAGCAGTTCTTC.

The rearrangement joins TRBV7-2 to TRBJ2-3, with 8 bases identical to TRBD1. V dropped 5 bases and J dropped 2; count of bases not matched to a gene: 9. CDR1 is SGHTA and CDR2 is FQGNSA in the germline V gene. The CDR3 runs 16 residues. Here the CDR3 reads CASSRGQGVATDTQYF. The CDR3 DNA is TGTGCCAGCAGCCGCGGACAGGGCGTCGCCACAGATACGCAGTATTTT.

This clonotype was seen a few times. This chain connects TRBV3-1 to TRBJ1-1; D gene unclear. The CDR3 loop spans 16 amino acids. V lost 1 base and J lost 2, with 14 bases in between. Germline values: CDR1 LGHDT, CDR2 YNNKEL (reference sequence). This CDR3 reads CASSQASRRKNTEAFF. For the CDR3, the DNA is TGTGCCAGCAGCCAAGCGTCCCGACGGAAAAACACTGAAGCTTTCTTT.

The rearrangement joins TRBV12-5 to TRBJ2-7; TRBD2 might be the D (6 bases). This CDR3 is 13 amino acids long. The germline CDR1 and CDR2 sequences are LGHNT and FRNRAP. Trimming stripped 7 bases from V and 2 bases from J, with 12 bases between. In nucleotides, the CDR3 is TGTGCTAGTGCCCGGGAGAGTACCTACGAGCAGTACTTC. It is translated as CASARESTYEQYF.

The rearrangement joins TRBV5-4 to TRBJ2-1; D is possibly TRBD2 (5 bases). The V gene lost 2 bases and the J gene lost 2 bases, with 11 bases spanning the gap. This CDR3 comprises 15 residues. Germline V gene lookup returns CDR1 SGHNT and CDR2 YYREEE (reference sequence). The CDR3 here is CASSLASRPYNEQFF. The CDR3 bases are TGTGCCAGCAGCTTAGCTAGCCGACCCTACAATGAGCAGTTCTTC.

The V gene is TRBV7-2, the J gene TRBJ2-5, with a tentative D call TRBD1 (5 bases). Germline loops: CDR1 SGHTA, CDR2 FQGNSA. Trimming stripped 2 bases from V and 2 bases from J, with 12 bases between. The length of the CDR3 is 15 residues. For the CDR3, the DNA is TGTGCCAGCAGCTTAATGAGACAGCTTCAAGAGACCCAGTACTTC. It yields the protein CASSLMRQLQETQYF.

The chain uses TRBV7-2 and TRBJ2-2; either TRBD1 or TRBD2 may supply D (5 bases each). The CDR3 length is 17 residues. Trimming shortened V by 5 bases and J by 5 bases, and 21 bases separated the two germline ends. Germline CDR1 SGHTA, CDR2 FQGNSA. The CDR3 here is CASSLGGTLGATGELFF. CDR3 DNA: TGTGCCAGCAGCCTCGGTGGGACGTTAGGTGCGACCGGGGAGCTGTTTTTT.

This clonotype has only a few counts. CDR3: CASSVGPETYNEQFF. CDR3 bases: TGTGCCAGCAGCGTAGGACCGGAAACCTACAATGAGCAGTTCTTC. The chain combines TRBV9 with TRBJ2-1; D remains unclear. Germline CDR1 SGDLS, CDR2 YYNGEE. The ends were cut back, 0 bases at V and 2 bases at J, with 9 bases in the middle. This CDR3 region has 15 residues.

This chain uses TRBV3-1 with TRBJ2-1; 7 bases line up with TRBD2. Germline CDR1 and CDR2: LGHDT and YNNKEL (reference sequence). The J segment lost 5 bases and the V segment lost 2 bases, leaving 0 bases of the junction unmatched. The CDR3 covers 13 residues. The CDR3 loop reads CASSQSGNNEQFF. CDR3 DNA sequence: TGTGCCAGCAGCCAAAGCGGGAACAATGAGCAGTTCTTC.

V gene TRBV5-1 combines with J gene TRBJ2-7; 9 positions match TRBD1. The CDR3 is 14 amino acids. V lost 4 bases, J lost 4 bases, and 6 bases stayed unmatched. Germline V gene lookup returns CDR1 SGHRS and CDR2 YFSETQ. In DNA, the CDR3 is TGCGCCAGCAGCCCTTCCGGGACAGGGTACGAGCAGTACTTC. Amino acid sequence: CASSPSGTGYEQYF.

This clonotype showed up just a few times. The J gene is TRBJ2-2, the V gene TRBV7-3; D remains unclear. Trimming left V 3 bases short and J 3 bases short, with 8 bases between. The CDR3 contains 14 residues. From germline, CDR1 is SGHTA and CDR2 FQGTGA. The CDR3: CASSFTRDTGELFF. The CDR3 DNA reads as TGTGCCAGCAGCTTTACAAGGGACACCGGGGAGCTGTTTTTT.